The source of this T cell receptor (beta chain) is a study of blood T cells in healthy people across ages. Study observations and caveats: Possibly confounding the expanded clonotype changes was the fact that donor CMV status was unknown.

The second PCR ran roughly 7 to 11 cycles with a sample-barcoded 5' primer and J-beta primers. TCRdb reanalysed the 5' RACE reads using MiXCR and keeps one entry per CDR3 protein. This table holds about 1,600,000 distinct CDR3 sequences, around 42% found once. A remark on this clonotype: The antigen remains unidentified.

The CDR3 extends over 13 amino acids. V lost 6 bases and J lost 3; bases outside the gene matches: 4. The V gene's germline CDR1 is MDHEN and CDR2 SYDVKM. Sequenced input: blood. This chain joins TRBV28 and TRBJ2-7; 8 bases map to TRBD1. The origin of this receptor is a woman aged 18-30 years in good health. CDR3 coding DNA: TGTGCCAGCAGAGCGACAGGGGACTACGAGCAGTACTTC. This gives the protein CASRATGDYEQYF. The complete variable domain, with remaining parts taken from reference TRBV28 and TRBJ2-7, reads DVKVTQSSRYLVKRTGEKVFLECVQDMDHENMFWYRQDPGLGLRLIYFSYDVKMKEKGDIPEGYSVSREKKERFSLILESASTNQTSMYLCASRATGDYEQYFGPGTRLTVT.